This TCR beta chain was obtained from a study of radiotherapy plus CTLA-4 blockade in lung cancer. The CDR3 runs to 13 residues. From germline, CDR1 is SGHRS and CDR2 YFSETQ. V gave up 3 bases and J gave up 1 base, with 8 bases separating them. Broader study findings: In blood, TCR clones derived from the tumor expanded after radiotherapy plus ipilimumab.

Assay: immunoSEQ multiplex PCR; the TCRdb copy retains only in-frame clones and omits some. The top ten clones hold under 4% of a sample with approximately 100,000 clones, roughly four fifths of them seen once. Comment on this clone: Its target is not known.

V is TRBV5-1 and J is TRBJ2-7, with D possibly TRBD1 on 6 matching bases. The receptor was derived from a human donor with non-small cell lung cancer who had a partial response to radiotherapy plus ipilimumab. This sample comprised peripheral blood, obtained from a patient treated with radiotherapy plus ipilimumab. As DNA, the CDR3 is TGCGCCAGCAGCTCTACAGGGTCCTACGAGCAGTACTTC. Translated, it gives CASSSTGSYEQYF.